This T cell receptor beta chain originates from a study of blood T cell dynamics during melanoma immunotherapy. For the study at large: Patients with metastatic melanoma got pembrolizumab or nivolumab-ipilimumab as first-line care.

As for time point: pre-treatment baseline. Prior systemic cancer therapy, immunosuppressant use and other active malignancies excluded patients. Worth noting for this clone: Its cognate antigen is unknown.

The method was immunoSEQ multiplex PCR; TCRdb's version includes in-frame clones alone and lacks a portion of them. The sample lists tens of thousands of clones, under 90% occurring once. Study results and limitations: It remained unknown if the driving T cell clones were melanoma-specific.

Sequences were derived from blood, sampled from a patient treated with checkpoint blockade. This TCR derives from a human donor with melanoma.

As DNA, the CDR3 is TGCGCCAGCAGCCCCGAAGGGGAATATGGCTACACCTTC. Amino acid sequence: CASSPEGEYGYTF. The J gene is TRBJ1-2, the V gene TRBV5-1; maybe TRBD1 (5 bases). V was cut by 4 bases and J by 5 bases, with 12 bases left in between. From germline, CDR1 is SGHRS and CDR2 YFSETQ. The CDR3 contains 13 residues. The complete variable domain, with remaining parts taken from reference TRBV5-1 and TRBJ1-2, reads KAGVTQTPRYLIKTRGQQVTLSCSPISGHRSVSWYQQTPGQGLQFLFEYFSETQRNKGNFPGRFSGRQFSNSRSEMNVSTLELGDSALYLCASSPEGEYGYTFGSGTRLTVV.